What follows describes a single T cell receptor (beta chain). CDR1 and CDR2 (germline): SGHRS, YFSETQ. V lost 2 bases, J lost 4 bases, and 6 bases lay in between. The CDR3 has 13 amino acids. The sample belongs to a study of T cell responses to AZD1222 COVID-19 vaccine. Only in-frame clones appear in the TCRdb table, and some are missing; sequencing was by immunoSEQ multiplex PCR. Seen here are 45,000 to 55,000 clones, around 86% observed once, and the top ten hold 6% to 7%. The chain is built from TRBV5-1 and TRBJ2-2, with D unresolved. The TCR comes from an adult who received the AZD1222 COVID-19 vaccine. The material was peripheral blood, obtained 28 days after the second AZD1222 dose. CDR3 in amino acids: CASSFPGTGELFF. DNA for the CDR3: TGCGCCAGCAGCTTCCCGGGCACCGGGGAGCTGTTTTTT.